Given below is one TCR beta chain in context. Its antigen remains unidentified. This sample's time point: persistent/refractory GD, antithyroid drugs over 5 years with positive TRAb. Extracted PBMC RNA gave rise to the TCR library. Patients came through an endocrinology department, and that department was in Xi'an, China. This CDR3 has 14 residues. The V end was cut by 5 bases, the J end by 8 bases, with 17 bases between. The germline gives CDR1 SGHRS, CDR2 YFSETQ. The record originates from a study of regulatory T cells in long-lasting Graves disease. Looking at the study overall: In persistent Graves' disease, antithyroid drugs had been taken for over 5 years and TSH receptor antibodies stayed positive. Study-wide results and limits: TRBV28, TRBJ1-2 and TRBJ2-5 were segments that persistent disease favored.

iRepertoire HTBI primers and Arm-PCR of CDR3 regions built TCR beta libraries. TCRdb processed the multiplex PCR reads anew with MiXCR; each CDR3 protein has one entry. This table holds more than 300,000 distinct CDR3 sequences, 15% to 20% found once. The sequenced sample was peripheral blood mononuclear cells (PBMCs), obtained when the disease was refractory, from a patient treated with antithyroid drugs. The chain carries TRBV5-1 and TRBJ2-1, with D possibly called TRBD1 or TRBD2 (7 bases each). The receptor was isolated from a female donor with Graves disease. In DNA, the CDR3 is TGCGCCAGCAGTCCCGGGGAGGGGGCGGATGAGCAGTTCTTC. It encodes CASSPGEGADEQFF. Variable domain in full (rest from reference TRBV5-1 and TRBJ2-1): KAGVTQTPRYLIKTRGQQVTLSCSPISGHRSVSWYQQTPGQGLQFLFEYFSETQRNKGNFPGRFSGRQFSNSRSEMNVSTLELGDSALYLCASSPGEGADEQFFGPGTRLTVL.